A selection of T cell receptor beta chains follows, all from one sample in a study of PD-1 blockade in classical Hodgkin lymphoma. Repertoires were generated with immunoSEQ multiplex PCR, while TCRdb's copy carries only in-frame clones and drops some. This sample has some 96,000 clones, with under 95% found just once. The material was peripheral blood mononuclear cells (PBMCs), obtained before the fourth cycle of nivolumab. The receptors here all came from a human donor with classical Hodgkin lymphoma. CDR3s include the opening cysteine and the closing phenylalanine or tryptophan. A D gene is named only where the DNA matches it firmly. Size is stated for part of the rows, as once, few or many counts, or as a class when the clone is expanded.

V gene	J gene	clone size	D gene	CDR3 DNA	CDR3 protein
TRBV7-9	TRBJ2-7	NA	NA	TGTGCCAGCAGCTTAGAGGGAGCGAGGGAGCAGTACTTC	CASSLEGAREQYF
TRBV6-1	TRBJ2-2	NA	TRBD1	TGTGCCAGCAGTGCGTCGCAGGGGGCGTTAGCCGGGGAGCTGTTTTTT	CASSASQGALAGELFF
TRBV19	TRBJ1-2	NA	NA	TGTGCCAGTAGTATCCCCGGACAGATAGCGGATGGCTACACCTTC	CASSIPGQIADGYTF
TRBV28	TRBJ1-2	NA	NA	TGTGCCACTATACATCAGAGGGGAACCCATGGCTACACCTTC	CATIHQRGTHGYTF
TRBV5-5	TRBJ1-4	NA	NA	TGTGCCAGCAGCTTGGGGACGGCCTCTAATGAAAAACTGTTTTTT	CASSLGTASNEKLFF
TRBV28	TRBJ1-4	NA	NA	TGTGCCAGCAGTTTGGGTGGGGCGGGAACTAATGAAAAACTGTTTTTT	CASSLGGAGTNEKLFF
TRBV28	TRBJ1-1	NA	TRBD1	TGTGCCAGCAGTATACAGGGGGCAAAGGTGCGAGCTTTCTTT	CASSIQGAKVRAFF
TRBV7-2	TRBJ2-1	NA	NA	TGTGCCAGCAGCTTCCTCCATGTACTAGGAGGCCATGAGCAGTTCTTC	CASSFLHVLGGHEQFF
TRBV6-5	TRBJ2-4	NA	TRBD1	TGTGCCAGCAGAACGGACAGGAGGAACATTCAGTACTTC	CASRTDRRNIQYF
TRBV2	TRBJ1-5	once	NA	TGTGCCAGCAGAGGAATGGGGAATCAGCCCCAGCATTTT	CASRGMGNQPQHF
TRBV4-1	TRBJ2-7	NA	NA	TGCGCCAGCAGCCAAGATAGTCGACAGGTCTGGAACGAGCAGTACTTC	CASSQDSRQVWNEQYF
TRBV19	TRBJ1-2	NA	NA	TGTGCCAGTAGTATTTGGTTCGTCGGGAGAATCTATGGCTACACCTTC	CASSIWFVGRIYGYTF
TRBV7-8	TRBJ2-5	NA	TRBD1	TGTGCCAGCAGCTCGAATACGGGACAGACCCAAGAGACCCAGTACTTC	CASSSNTGQTQETQYF
TRBV2	TRBJ1-1	NA	NA	TGTGCCAGCAGCAGGGACGGGGCGAACTTTGAAGCTTTCTTT	CASSRDGANFEAFF
TRBV6-1	TRBJ2-5	NA	TRBD2	TGTGCCAGCAGTGAACGGAGACGGGAGGGCGGAAAGACCCAGTACTTC	CASSERRREGGKTQYF
TRBV10-1	TRBJ1-1	NA	TRBD1	TGCGCCAGCAGTGGGGACAGGGAGGGGACTGAAGCTTTCTTT	CASSGDREGTEAFF
TRBV27	TRBJ2-1	NA	NA	TGTGCCAGCAGTCGAAGCTCCTACAATGAGCAGTTCTTC	CASSRSSYNEQFF
TRBV7-8	TRBJ1-5	NA	NA	TGTGCCAGCAGCCTCCTCCCGGGGTTGGATCAGCCCCAGCATTTT	CASSLLPGLDQPQHF
TRBV2	TRBJ1-2	few	NA	TGTGCCAGCAGTGACAGCTATGGCTACACCTTC	CASSDSYGYTF
TRBV29-1	TRBJ1-1	NA	NA	TGCAGCATTGTCTCGGGGGAAGCTTTCTTT	CSIVSGEAFF
TRBV2	TRBJ2-5	NA	NA	TGTGCCAGCAGGGGGCAATTCGGGGAGACCCAGTACTTC	CASRGQFGETQYF
TRBV4-1	TRBJ2-1	NA	TRBD2	TGCGCCAGCAGCCCGGGACTAGCGGGACGAAATGAGCAGTTCTTC	CASSPGLAGRNEQFF
TRBV19	TRBJ2-1	NA	TRBD2	TGTGCCAGTAGTATTGATTTAGCGGGAGGACTTAATTATGAGCAGTTCTTC	CASSIDLAGGLNYEQFF
TRBV30	TRBJ2-7	NA	NA	TGTGCCTGGGGTTTAGGGGGGAACTCCTACGAGCAGTACTTC	CAWGLGGNSYEQYF
TRBV5-1	TRBJ2-2	NA	TRBD1	TGCGCCAGCAGCTTTTCCTTAGGACAGGGGAACACCGGGGAGCTGTTTTTT	CASSFSLGQGNTGELFF
TRBV29-1	TRBJ2-7	NA	NA	TGCAGCGTTGAAGGGACAGCCTACGAGCAGTACTTC	CSVEGTAYEQYF
TRBV28	TRBJ2-1	NA	NA	TGTGCCAGCAGTACGATAGGACAGAGGGTGTACAATGAGCAGTTCTTC	CASSTIGQRVYNEQFF
TRBV4-2	TRBJ1-2	NA	NA	TGTGCCAGCAGCCAAGCGGGGGACCAATCCTATGGCTACACCTTC	CASSQAGDQSYGYTF
TRBV28	TRBJ1-5	NA	NA	TGTGCCAGCAGTTTATTGGGGGGTGGAGGCAATCAGCCCCAGCATTTT	CASSLLGGGGNQPQHF
TRBV28	TRBJ1-3	NA	NA	TGTGCCAGCAGCCAGACCCGAAACACCATATATTTT	CASSQTRNTIYF
TRBV29-1	TRBJ2-5	NA	TRBD1	TGCAGCGTGGGCCGTTTTAGTATCGGGACAGGGAGAGAGACCCAGTACTTC	CSVGRFSIGTGRETQYF
TRBV6-4	TRBJ2-1	NA	TRBD2	TGTGCCAGCAAGAAGATCGGACTAGCGGGACCTTACAATGAGCAGTTCTTC	CASKKIGLAGPYNEQFF
TRBV6-1	TRBJ2-7	NA	TRBD2	TGTGCCAGCAGTAAGCTAGCGGGGGACTACGAGCAGTACTTC	CASSKLAGDYEQYF
TRBV29-1	TRBJ2-7	NA	NA	TGCAGCCACTCCGTTGGGAGTAACCCCTACGAGCAGTACTTC	CSHSVGSNPYEQYF
TRBV30	TRBJ2-1	NA	NA	TGTGCCTGGAGTTCCCAAGGACGAATCTACAATGAGCAGTTCTTC	CAWSSQGRIYNEQFF
TRBV9	TRBJ1-1	NA	NA	TGTGCCAGCAGCGTAGTGGACGAGGGGGTAGCTTTCTTT	CASSVVDEGVAFF
TRBV30	TRBJ1-2	NA	TRBD1	TGTGCCTGGAGCTCCCCAGCTCCGGGACAGGGTTATGGCTACACCTTC	CAWSSPAPGQGYGYTF
TRBV19	TRBJ2-3	once	NA	TGTGCCAGTAGTCTGGACCGGGGGGCAAGCAGCACAGATACGCAGTATTTT	CASSLDRGASSTDTQYF
TRBV4-2	TRBJ2-2	once	TRBD1	TGTGCCAGCAGCCCACGTTGGACAGGGAGGACCGGGGAGCTGTTTTTT	CASSPRWTGRTGELFF
TRBV12-5	TRBJ1-1	NA	NA	TGTGCTAGTGGAGGGTTTAGTAACACTGAAGCTTTCTTT	CASGGFSNTEAFF
TRBV7-9	TRBJ1-5	NA	NA	TGTGCCAGCAGCTTAACGTCTGGCAGGGATCAGCCCCAGCATTTT	CASSLTSGRDQPQHF
TRBV6-4	TRBJ2-2	NA	TRBD2	TGTGCCAGCAGTGACTCCCTAGCGGGAGGGCCGGTCGGGGAGCTGTTTTTT	CASSDSLAGGPVGELFF